This section outlines one T cell receptor beta chain sequence together with its context. This sample was taken from a study of control samples from healthy donors and cancer patients. Libraries were prepared by immunoSEQ multiplex PCR; TCRdb keeps only in-frame clonotypes and omits some of them. The top ten clones hold 15% to 20% of a sample with tens of thousands of clones, approximately 70% of them seen once. Material for sequencing was formalin-fixed, paraffin-embedded tissue. The clonotype was recovered from a male donor with melanoma.

The CDR3 region has the DNA TGTGCCTGGAGTGGGGGTAGTGTGCGGGAGTCCTACGAGCAGTACTTC. Its protein is CAWSGGSVRESYEQYF. The gene calls are TRBV30 and TRBJ2-7; 7 positions match TRBD2. From germline, CDR1 is GTSNPN and CDR2 SVGIG (reference sequence). The CDR3 has 16 residues. V shed 1 base, J shed 1 base, and the junction held 10 bases outside the gene matches.